This TCR beta chain appears in the sequencing data of a study of CD8+ T cells in alopecia areata. Findings and limits, study-wide: Alopecia totalis/universalis scalp especially showed more expanded CD8+ clones than normal scalp.

J gave up 4 bases and V 2 bases, and 3 bases lay outside the gene matches. This CDR3 is built from 15 residues. Germline V gives CDR1 GTSNPN, CDR2 SVGIG (reference sequence). Sequencing templates came from extracted RNA that was reverse transcribed into cDNA. Here immunoSEQ multiplex PCR was the method, and the copy in TCRdb shows in-frame clones only, minus some. Among approximately 91,000 clones listed, roughly 42% were seen once. Comments on this clone: Its antigen remains unidentified.

Patients with alopecia areata provided lesional scalp punch biopsies as well as peripheral blood. Material: CD4+ T cells sorted from blood. The chain combines TRBV30 with TRBJ2-3, with 13 positions matching TRBD2. The clonotype comes from a human donor with alopecia areata. As DNA, the CDR3 is TGTGCCTGGAGTCCAGGACTAGCGGGAGCAGATACGCAGTATTTT. Amino acid sequence: CAWSPGLAGADTQYF.